This TCR beta chain appears in the sequencing data of a study of cytomegalovirus exposure and HLA in healthy donors. Study observations and caveats: Evidence from a later analysis indicated that most CMV-associated TCR beta chains looked HLA-restricted. It was likely that a cluster of highly shared sequence variants was a sequencing artifact. The listing of fewer than 200 TCR beta chains classed them as cytomegalovirus-associated.

About this clone itself: Its specificity is not known.

Researchers ran the PCR with 60 Vbeta and 13 Jbeta primers. The protocol was immunoSEQ multiplex PCR, while the TCRdb copy is restricted to in-frame clones and leaves out a portion. In the table there are 200,000 to 250,000 clones, around 80% of which are singletons. The sequence derives from a woman aged 55-75 years in good health and CMV-seropositive. Material for sequencing was PBMCs.

The DNA for the CDR3 is TGTGCCAGCAGTATCCGGGCAGGGGATGGCTACACCTTC. Translated, it gives CASSIRAGDGYTF. The J gene is TRBJ1-2, the V gene TRBV6-5; D is possibly TRBD1 (6 bases). Germline V gives CDR1 MNHEY, CDR2 SVGAGI. The CDR3 totals 13 residues. V was shortened by 5 bases and J by 6 bases, with 13 bases between the two germline ends.